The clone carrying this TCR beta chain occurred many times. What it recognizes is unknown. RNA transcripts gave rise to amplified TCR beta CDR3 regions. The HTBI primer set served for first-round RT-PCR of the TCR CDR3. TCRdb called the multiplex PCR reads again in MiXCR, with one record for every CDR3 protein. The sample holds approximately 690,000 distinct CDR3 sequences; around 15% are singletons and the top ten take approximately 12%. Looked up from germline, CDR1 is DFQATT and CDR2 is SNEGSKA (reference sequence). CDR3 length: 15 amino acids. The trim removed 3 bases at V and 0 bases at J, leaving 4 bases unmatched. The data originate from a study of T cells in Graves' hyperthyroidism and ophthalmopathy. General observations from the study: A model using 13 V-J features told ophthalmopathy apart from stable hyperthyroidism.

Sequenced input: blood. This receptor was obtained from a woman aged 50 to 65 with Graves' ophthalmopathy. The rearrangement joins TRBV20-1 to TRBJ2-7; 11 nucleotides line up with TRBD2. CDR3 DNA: TGCAGTGCTAGGGGGGGACTAGCGGCCTCCTACGAGCAGTACTTC. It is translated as CSARGGLAASYEQYF.